The 18 T cell receptor beta chains below come from one sample, sequenced in a study of T cell responses to AZD1222 COVID-19 vaccine. Libraries were prepared by immunoSEQ multiplex PCR; TCRdb keeps only in-frame clonotypes and omits some of them. The profile shows about 150,000 clones, 90% of them singletons. Here the sequenced sample was peripheral blood, taken on day 0 of AZD1222 vaccination. Source of these receptors: an adult in good health.

This clone was seen only a few times. The CDR3 DNA reads TGTGCCAGCAGCTTGGACAAGACTCACTACGAGCAGTACTTC. Its translation is CASSLDKTHYEQYF. This sequence joins TRBV5-6 and TRBJ2-7, with D hard to call. The V gene's germline CDR1 is SGHDT and CDR2 YYEEEE. V gave up 0 bases and J gave up 3 bases, with 10 bases separating them. The CDR3 extends over 14 amino acids.

In this sample, this clone turned up once. J is TRBJ2-7 and V is TRBV6-2 or TRBV6-3; a possible D gene is TRBD1 (6 bases). V was trimmed by 4 bases and J by 5 bases, leaving 15 bases between them. The CDR3 loop spans 14 amino acids. Looked up from germline, CDR1 is MNHEY and CDR2 is SVGEGT. As DNA, the CDR3 is TGTGCCAGCAGTTTCTTCTCCAGGGGCCACGAGCAGTACTTC. Its protein product is CASSFFSRGHEQYF.

This clone was found once. This sequence joins TRBV19 and TRBJ2-7, with TRBD2 identical over 9 bases. This CDR3 is 15 amino acids long. Losses at the gene ends were 3 bases for V and 4 bases for J; bases not matched to a gene: 7. CDR1 and CDR2 (germline): LNHDA, SQIVND (reference sequence). CDR3 sequence reads: CASSIRASGEYEQYF. CDR3 in DNA: TGTGCCAGTAGTATCCGGGCTAGCGGGGAATACGAGCAGTACTTC.

The V gene is TRBV27, the J gene TRBJ2-7; no clear D. The CDR3 is 14 amino acids. Germline V gene lookup returns CDR1 MNHEY and CDR2 SMNVEV (reference sequence). Trimming stripped 3 bases from V and 2 bases from J, with 11 bases between. The DNA of the CDR3 is TGTGCCAGCAGTTTGGCAGAGTCCCCCTACGAGCAGTACTTC. Its protein is CASSLAESPYEQYF.

The rearrangement links TRBV5-1 to TRBJ1-4; TRBD1 aligns across 8 bases. J was trimmed by 0 bases and V by 0 bases; bases with no gene match: 10. Looked up from germline, CDR1 is SGHRS and CDR2 is YFSETQ. The CDR3 runs 19 residues. DNA of the CDR3: TGCGCCAGCAGCTTGGGATGGGACAGGTCCTTTGCAACTAATGAAAAACTGTTTTTT. Protein sequence: CASSLGWDRSFATNEKLFF.

The rearrangement links TRBV7-9 to TRBJ1-1; D gene uncertain. The CDR3 contains 14 residues. V was pared by 4 bases and J by 3 bases, with 12 bases between. Germline V gene lookup returns CDR1 SEHNR and CDR2 FQNEAQ (reference sequence). CDR3 sequence reads: CASSSTAIYTEAFF. The CDR3 region has the DNA TGTGCCAGCAGCTCGACGGCCATCTACACTGAAGCTTTCTTT. The entire variable domain, with the rest obtained from reference TRBV7-9 and TRBJ1-1, is as follows: DTGVSQNPRHKITKRGQNVTFRCDPISEHNRLYWYRQTLGQGPEFLTYFQNEAQLEKSRLLSDRFSAERPKGSFSTLEIQRTEQGDSAMYLCASSSTAIYTEAFFGQGTRLTVV.

The V call is TRBV6-2 or TRBV6-3, the J call TRBJ2-7; D assignment may be TRBD1 or TRBD2 (5 bases each). CDR3 length equals 16 residues. V was cut by 2 bases and J by 6 bases, with 20 bases left in between. The V gene's germline CDR1 is MNHEY and CDR2 SVGEGT. This CDR3 is CASSYGTARGGSEQYF. The CDR3 nucleotides read TGTGCCAGCAGTTACGGGACCGCTCGTGGCGGGTCCGAGCAGTACTTC.

The chain carries TRBV2 and TRBJ2-7, with TRBD2 matching 8 bases. The germline V gene encodes CDR1 SNHLY and CDR2 FYNNEI. The V and J ends lost 7 bases and 4 bases, in that order; junction bases with no gene match: 6. This CDR3 is built from 13 residues. CDR3 in DNA: TGTGCCAGCACCCGGGGGGGTGGTTACGAGCAGTACTTC. The encoded protein is CASTRGGGYEQYF.

V usage is TRBV20-1 and J usage is TRBJ1-1; D call uncertain. This CDR3 comprises 11 residues. Germline V gene sequence: CDR1 DFQATT, CDR2 SNEGSKA (reference sequence). The V gene lost 5 bases and the J gene lost 7 bases, with 11 bases spanning the gap. The CDR3 here is CSALPGREAFF. The CDR3 DNA sequence: TGCAGTGCTCTACCGGGCCGTGAAGCTTTCTTT.

This rearrangement joins TRBV3-1 (or the pseudogene TRBV3-2) to TRBJ1-5; D unresolved. Trimming shortened V by 0 bases and J by 7 bases, and 7 bases separated the two germline ends. Germline V gene lookup returns CDR1 LGHDT and CDR2 YNNKEL (reference sequence). The CDR3 runs to 13 residues. CDR3 amino acids: CASSQDIGQPQHF. The CDR3 DNA is TGTGCCAGCAGCCAAGACATCGGCCAGCCCCAGCATTTT.

The chain joins TRBV5-4 to TRBJ1-2, with 7 positions matching TRBD1. V dropped 0 bases and J dropped 7; count of bases not matched to a gene: 3. The CDR3 is 13 residues long. Germline V gene lookup returns CDR1 SGHNT and CDR2 YYREEE (reference sequence). CDR3 sequence reads: CASSLVAGGGYTF. DNA for the CDR3: TGTGCCAGCAGCTTGGTGGCAGGGGGTGGCTACACCTTC.

The rearrangement uses TRBV7-2 and TRBJ1-4; 9 bases agree with TRBD1. Germline CDR1 is SGHTA and CDR2 is FQGNSA. V trimming: 5 bases; J trimming: 7 bases; junction bases outside the gene matches: 8. This CDR3 has 15 residues. CDR3 nucleotide sequence: TGTGCCAGCAGCGGACCGGGACAGGGAACTGAAAAACTGTTTTTT. It yields the protein CASSGPGQGTEKLFF.

This clone has only one observation. J is TRBJ1-2 and V is TRBV6-5; D gene unclear. Between the trimmed V and J ends, which lost 6 bases and 7 bases, there was a span of 12 bases. This CDR3 region has 12 residues. The germline V gene encodes CDR1 MNHEY and CDR2 SVGAGI. Here the CDR3 reads CASSDPPSGYTF. CDR3 coding DNA: TGTGCCAGCAGCGACCCCCCCTCTGGCTACACCTTC.

This chain connects TRBV7-9 to TRBJ1-4; D may be TRBD1 (5 bases). In germline, CDR1 is SEHNR, CDR2 FQNEAQ (reference sequence). The CDR3 length is 14 residues. Trimming stripped 10 bases from V and 10 bases from J, with 22 bases between. In DNA, the CDR3 is TGTGCCACCTCGCCTGTCCGGGGCGGGGGAAAACTGTTTTTT. It translates to CATSPVRGGGKLFF.

The rearrangement joins TRBV5-1 to TRBJ1-1; D uncertain. The germline V and J ends were trimmed by 4 bases and 1 base, with 14 bases remaining between them. This CDR3 contains 15 residues. Per the germline V gene, CDR1 is SGHRS and CDR2 is YFSETQ. CDR3 nucleotides: TGCGCCAGCAGCCCTCAGAGTATCGGGAACACTGAAGCTTTCTTT. Protein: CASSPQSIGNTEAFF.

V gene TRBV7-9 combines with J gene TRBJ2-5; tentatively, D is TRBD1 (7 bases). V lost 5 bases and J lost 4, with 14 bases in between. Germline values: CDR1 SEHNR, CDR2 FQNEAQ (reference sequence). The CDR3 loop spans 14 amino acids. The CDR3 spells CASSLRQGGETQYF. For the CDR3, the DNA is TGTGCCAGCAGCCTCCGACAGGGAGGAGAGACCCAGTACTTC.

This clone was seen a handful of times. The chain links TRBV6-5 to TRBJ1-2; the D is unclear. Trimming removed 2 bases at V and 3 bases at J, with 7 bases between. This CDR3 region has 13 residues. CDR1 MNHEY and CDR2 SVGAGI come from the germline V gene. CDR3 nucleotide sequence: TGTGCCAGCAGTTACGGTCCCGACTATGGCTACACCTTC. It encodes CASSYGPDYGYTF.

In this sample, this clone turned up a few times. The chain is built from TRBV5-5 and TRBJ2-5; 7 bases align to TRBD1. The junction had 3 bases not matched to a gene; V was cut back by 2 bases and J by 2 bases. The CDR3 loop spans 14 amino acids. From germline, CDR1 is SGHKS and CDR2 YYEKEE (reference sequence). The CDR3 DNA follows: TGTGCCAGCAGCTTCAACAGGGGACAAGAGACCCAGTACTTC. This gives the protein CASSFNRGQETQYF.